The 10 T cell receptor beta chains given below trace back to one sample, sequenced in a study of blood T cells in healthy people across ages. Next came a second PCR, run for about 6 to 12 cycles, which used a sample-barcoded 5' primer along with a J-beta primer mix. MiXCR was run by TCRdb on the 5' RACE reads, yielding one entry per CDR3 protein. The table records around 1,000,000 distinct CDR3 sequences, more than 30% of them present only once. Input material: blood. The receptors here all came from a man younger than 35 in good health.

This clonotype was counted between two and nine times. The genes are TRBV7-2 and TRBJ2-5; D gene uncertain. The CDR3 covers 13 residues. V was pared by 0 bases and J by 3 bases, with 5 bases between. Per germline, CDR1 SGHTA and CDR2 FQGNSA. The CDR3 DNA is TGTGCCAGCAGCTTAGCTTGGGAAGAGACCCAGTACTTC. Encoded protein: CASSLAWEETQYF.

This chain joins TRBV3-1 and TRBJ2-3; tentative D call: TRBD2 (5 bases). V lost 2 bases and J 0 bases, leaving 15 bases between the germline ends. Looked up from germline, CDR1 is LGHDT and CDR2 is YNNKEL (reference sequence). The CDR3 is 17 residues long. The DNA of the CDR3 is TGTGCCAGCAGCCAATACACGAGGGCCCCCAGCACAGATACGCAGTATTTT. It yields the protein CASSQYTRAPSTDTQYF.

CDR3 sequence reads: CASKSASSGTDTQYF. In DNA form, the CDR3 reads TGTGCCAGCAAGTCGGCATCCTCGGGTACAGATACGCAGTATTTT. The V and J genes are TRBV6-5 and TRBJ2-3; D is unclear. This CDR3 is built from 15 residues. The germline V gene has CDR1 MNHEY and CDR2 SVGAGI. Trimming removed 7 bases from V and 3 bases from J, with 17 bases in between.

At least ten counts were recorded for this clonotype. This sequence joins TRBV5-5 and TRBJ2-5, with D tentatively TRBD2 (5 bases). Germline V gene lookup returns CDR1 SGHKS and CDR2 YYEKEE (reference sequence). This CDR3 has 15 residues. V was cut by 1 base and J by 0 bases, with 10 bases left in between. CDR3 loop: CASSLLGGYQETQYF. In nucleotides, the CDR3 is TGTGCCAGCAGCTTGTTGGGCGGGTACCAAGAGACCCAGTACTTC.

This clonotype was seen only a few times. The chain is built from TRBV20-1 and TRBJ1-1, with D perhaps matching TRBD1 (6 bases). The germline V gene encodes CDR1 DFQATT and CDR2 SNEGSKA (reference sequence). The CDR3 consists of 10 residues. V was trimmed by 5 bases and J by 7 bases, leaving 8 bases between them. The CDR3: CSAGGFEAFF. In DNA, the CDR3 is TGCAGTGCTGGGGGCTTTGAAGCTTTCTTT.

The chain uses TRBV11-1 and TRBJ2-1, with 10 positions matching TRBD1. The CDR3 runs to 18 residues. The germline V gene has CDR1 SGHAT and CDR2 FQDESV (reference sequence). Losses at the gene ends were 2 bases for V and 5 bases for J; bases not matched to a gene: 12. The CDR3 spells CASSLPRGQGIRDNEQFF. Written as DNA, the CDR3 is TGTGCCAGCAGCTTACCCAGGGGACAGGGGATAAGGGACAATGAGCAGTTCTTC.

This clonotype turned up a few times. At one end, the junction sequence differs from germline, possibly due to a read error. The CDR3 DNA is TGTGCCGGCAGACCTCCGGGACAGGGTAACTATGGCTACACCTTC. Its protein product is CAGRPPGQGNYGYTF. This chain links TRBV7-9 with TRBJ1-2; TRBD1 agrees at 9 bases. The germline CDR1 and CDR2 sequences are SEHNR and FQNEAQ (reference sequence). The CDR3 has 15 amino acids.

The table lists this clonotype with a few counts. V is TRBV6-2 or TRBV6-3 and J is TRBJ2-1; 8 bases are shared with TRBD1. Germline V gene sequence: CDR1 MNHEY, CDR2 SVGEGT. This CDR3 region has 14 residues. With V trimmed by 7 bases and J by 3 bases, 5 bases remained unmatched. CDR3 DNA sequence: TGTGCCAGCACTTCGACAGGGGACTACAATGAGCAGTTCTTC. This gives the protein CASTSTGDYNEQFF.

J is TRBJ2-5 and V is TRBV2, with TRBD1 matching over 10 bases. The CDR3 sequence is 12 residues long. Trimming at V came to 11 bases and at J to 5 bases, leaving 5 bases not matched to a gene. The V gene's germline CDR1 is SNHLY and CDR2 FYNNEI. In nucleotides, the CDR3 is TGTGCCGGAGGGACAGGGGAGGAGACCCAGTACTTC. It encodes CAGGTGEETQYF. Using reference TRBV2 and TRBJ2-5 for the parts outside the CDR3, the full variable domain is EPEVTQTPSHQVTQMGQEVILRCVPISNHLYFYWYRQILGQKVEFLVSFYNNEISEKSEIFDDQFSVERPDGSNFTLKIRSTKLEDSAMYFCAGGTGEETQYFGPGTRLLVL.

The genes are TRBV12-3 or TRBV12-4 and TRBJ1-1; D gene ambiguous. The ends were cut back, 3 bases at V and 2 bases at J, with 10 bases in the middle. This CDR3 has 14 amino acids. The CDR3 region is CASSFSGSNTEAFF. CDR3 in DNA: TGTGCCAGCAGTTTTTCGGGGTCTAACACTGAAGCTTTCTTT.